This TCR beta chain was obtained from a study of beta chain features in type 1 diabetes. Overall study findings and caveats: Amplification by PCR could prefer shorter templates, with the same effect in patients and controls.

All of the isolated RNA was reverse transcribed, so expressed TCRB transcripts were sequenced. It was found that naive, central memory and regulatory T cell samples averaged around 3.8 million reads. Clones were read by immunoSEQ multiplex PCR, and TCRdb kept only the in-frame ones, dropping some. The profile shows hundreds of thousands of clones, 15% to 17% of them singletons. About this clone itself: Its matching antigen is unknown.

Germline CDR1 SGHTA, CDR2 FQGTGA. The CDR3 is 13 amino acids. Between the trimmed V and J ends, which lost 5 bases and 3 bases, there was a span of 11 bases. The sequence derives from a man younger than 30 in good health. Sequenced input: naive CD4+ T cells from blood. This chain connects TRBV7-3 to TRBJ2-7; possibly TRBD1 for D (5 bases). CDR3 bases: TGTGCCAGCAGCCCCAGGGCCTTCTACGAGCAGTACTTC. Its protein product is CASSPRAFYEQYF.